The rows below give T cell receptor beta chains drawn from one sample of a study of shared clonotypes between healthy human individuals. The method was immunoSEQ multiplex PCR; TCRdb's version includes in-frame clones alone and lacks a portion of them. In the table there are about 480,000 clones, 79% of which are singletons. Sequenced input: PBMCs. These receptors were collected from a woman between 40 and 55 years old in good health. Some clones in this sample may be carry-over from other donors' samples. Each CDR3 is given with its conserved first and last residue. Fields, in order: D gene, clone size, V gene, J gene, CDR3 protein, CDR3 DNA. A D gene is named only where the DNA matches it firmly. Rows may omit the clone size; those that give it use once, few, many or a size class.

>.|.|TRBV10-3|TRBJ2-5
CAITSGVKETQYF
TGTGCCATCACCTCGGGTGTTAAAGAGACCCAGTACTTC
>.|medium-sized|TRBV19|TRBJ2-1
CASTETAYNEQFF
TGTGCCAGTACCGAGACAGCTTACAATGAGCAGTTCTTC
>.|.|TRBV18|TRBJ2-5
CASSPPVGGGQETQYF
TGTGCCAGCTCACCACCGGTGGGGGGAGGCCAAGAGACCCAGTACTTC
>TRBD2|.|TRBV15|TRBJ2-1
CATSRDGGLAGGRRFF
TGTGCCACCAGCAGAGATGGGGGACTAGCGGGAGGTAGACGGTTCTTC
>.|.|TRBV6-5|TRBJ2-4
CASSLSSHIGRIQYF
TGTGCCAGCAGTCTATCCAGCCACATCGGGCGGATTCAGTACTTC
>TRBD2|.|TRBV7-7|TRBJ2-1
CASSLGLAAYNEQFF
TGTGCTAGCAGCCTCGGACTAGCGGCGTACAATGAGCAGTTCTTC
>.|once|TRBV5-6|TRBJ2-7
CASSFLTGLTYEQYF
TGTGCCAGCAGCTTCCTGACAGGTCTTACCTACGAGCAGTACTTC
>TRBD1|.|TRBV6-1|TRBJ1-5
CASSEFLVGTGSANQPQHF
TGTGCCAGCAGTGAGTTCCTCGTCGGGACAGGGAGCGCGAATCAGCCCCAGCATTTT
>.|.|TRBV7-9|TRBJ2-3
CASSLRAGYTDTQYF
TGTGCCAGCAGCTTAAGGGCGGGATACACAGATACGCAGTATTTT
>TRBD1|.|TRBV30|TRBJ2-7
CAWSGTTGFSYEQYF
TGTGCCTGGAGTGGCACGACAGGGTTCAGTTACGAGCAGTACTTC
>.|many|TRBV30|TRBJ2-1
CAGTLWNEQFF
TGTGCCGGGACCCTTTGGAATGAGCAGTTCTTC
>TRBD2|.|TRBV28|TRBJ2-3
CASSTGGYMNTQYF
TGTGCCAGCAGTACCGGGGGGTACATGAATACGCAGTATTTT
>.|.|TRBV9|TRBJ2-5
CASSIGLEQETQYF
TGTGCCAGCAGCATCGGACTGGAGCAAGAGACCCAGTACTTC
>.|.|TRBV5-1|TRBJ1-4
CASSLLLQGSNEKLFF
TGCGCCAGCAGCTTACTCCTTCAGGGATCTAATGAAAAACTGTTTTTT
>.|few|TRBV28|TRBJ1-1
CASRNPLGQAFF
TGTGCCAGCAGAAACCCTCTAGGGCAAGCTTTCTTT
>.|.|TRBV6-6|TRBJ1-3
CASNRDNSGNTIYF
TGTGCCAGCAATCGGGACAACTCTGGAAACACCATATATTTT
>.|.|TRBV6-1|TRBJ2-1
CASSETGRHNEQFF
TGTGCCAGCAGTGAGACAGGGAGGCACAATGAGCAGTTCTTC
>.|.|TRBV6-1|TRBJ1-1
CASSARDRISEAFF
TGTGCCAGCAGCGCCAGAGACAGGATTTCTGAAGCTTTCTTT
>.|once|TRBV2|TRBJ1-2
CASSEGGWLGGYTF
TGTGCCAGCAGTGAAGGGGGCTGGCTCGGGGGCTACACCTTC